This T cell receptor (beta chain) emerged from a study of blood T cell repertoires in COVID-19. The Seattle patients joined while their infection was active and were tracked longitudinally afterward. Generated by immunoSEQ multiplex PCR, the TCRdb table keeps only in-frame clones and is missing some. The sample carries some 260,000 clones, about 91% recorded once. The CDR3 totals 15 residues. The germline V gene has CDR1 LGHDT and CDR2 YNNKEL (reference sequence). The V gene lost 4 bases and the J gene lost 2 bases, with 12 bases spanning the gap. This sequence originates from a woman in her 30s with COVID-19, enrolled during active disease. Material: peripheral blood. The chain employs TRBV3-1 (or the pseudogene TRBV3-2) and TRBJ1-3; tentatively, D is TRBD1 (5 bases). In DNA, the CDR3 is TGTGCCAGCAGCCCCCGGAGGGGTGCTGGAAACACCATATATTTT. This sequence encodes CASSPRRGAGNTIYF.